This is a list of T cell receptor beta chains from one sample in a study of CD8 T cells in Susac syndrome. TCRdb reanalysed the immunoSEQ multiplex PCR reads using MiXCR and keeps one entry per CDR3 protein. Of just over 80,000 distinct CDR3 sequences listed, about 93% were seen once; the top ten hold about 0.27%. Sequencing used CD8+ T cells from PBMCs. These TCRs come from a human donor in good health. Each CDR3 is given with its conserved first and last residue. D genes are given only for firm matches. Size is omitted from some rows. Given values are once, few, many or a class for expanded clones.

>TRBV20-1|TRBD2|TRBJ2-1|-
CSARVVAGTLNEQFF
TGCAGTGCTAGAGTGGTAGCGGGAACCCTCAATGAGCAGTTCTTC
>TRBV7-9|-|TRBJ1-1|-
CASSEGPGMNTEAFF
TGTGCCAGCAGCGAGGGACCCGGTATGAACACTGAAGCTTTCTTT
>TRBV12-3/TRBV12-4|TRBD1|TRBJ1-4|-
CASSSPPGGSPGDNEKLFF
TGTGCCAGCAGCTCCCCTCCAGGGGGCTCGCCCGGGGACAATGAAAAACTGTTTTTT
>TRBV15|-|TRBJ2-7|-
CATSRDRSGEQYF
TGTGCCACCAGCAGAGATAGGTCGGGCGAGCAGTACTTC
>TRBV12-3/TRBV12-4|-|TRBJ2-5|-
CASRPGVQETQYF
TGTGCCAGCAGACCGGGAGTGCAAGAGACCCAGTACTTC
>TRBV9|-|TRBJ1-2|-
CASNGRGYGYTF
TGTGCCAGCAACGGTCGAGGGTATGGCTACACCTTC
>TRBV9|-|TRBJ2-6|-
CASSVTGFSSGANVLTF
TGTGCCAGCAGCGTCACAGGCTTCAGCTCTGGGGCCAACGTCCTGACTTTC
>TRBV28|-|TRBJ2-7|once
CASSLWGGDEQYF
TGTGCCAGCAGTTTATGGGGAGGAGACGAGCAGTACTTC
>TRBV6-2/TRBV6-3|TRBD1|TRBJ1-2|once
CASSYGQAYGYTF
TGTGCCAGCAGTTACGGACAGGCCTATGGCTACACCTTC
>TRBV2|TRBD2|TRBJ2-3|-
CASPGGITDTQYF
TGTGCCAGCCCCGGGGGGATCACAGATACGCAGTATTTT
>TRBV27|TRBD1|TRBJ2-5|-
CASSLSRDRQETQYF
TGTGCCAGCAGTTTATCCCGGGACAGACAAGAGACCCAGTACTTC
>TRBV7-9|TRBD1|TRBJ2-7|-
CASSLTDRVYEQYF
TGTGCCAGCAGCTTGACGGACAGGGTCTACGAGCAGTACTTC
>TRBV7-9|TRBD1|TRBJ2-5|-
CASNPNWDRGWETQYF
TGTGCCAGCAACCCAAATTGGGACAGGGGCTGGGAGACCCAGTACTTC
>TRBV6-2/TRBV6-3|-|TRBJ1-1|-
CASTLNTEAFF
TGTGCCAGCACACTGAACACTGAAGCTTTCTTT
>TRBV27|TRBD1|TRBJ2-1|-
CASIQRGQGYNEQFF
TGTGCCAGTATCCAGAGAGGACAGGGGTACAATGAGCAGTTCTTC
>TRBV28|-|TRBJ2-1|-
CASSWEDEQFF
TGTGCCAGTTCTTGGGAGGATGAGCAGTTCTTC
>TRBV11-1|-|TRBJ2-1|-
CASGPWGNEQFF
TGTGCCAGCGGACCCTGGGGCAATGAGCAGTTCTTC
>TRBV27|TRBD1|TRBJ1-1|-
CASLRTGMNTEAFF
TGTGCCAGCCTTCGGACAGGGATGAACACTGAAGCTTTCTTT
>TRBV27|-|TRBJ1-1|-
CASSLSWGEGTEAFF
TGTGCCAGCAGTTTATCGTGGGGGGAAGGAACTGAAGCTTTCTTT
>TRBV28|-|TRBJ2-3|-
CASSLLPSPTPDTQYF
TGTGCCAGCAGTTTACTCCCTAGCCCGACACCAGATACGCAGTATTTT
>TRBV12-3/TRBV12-4|-|TRBJ1-1|-
CASTFGGGTEAFF
TGTGCCAGCACCTTCGGCGGGGGAACTGAAGCTTTCTTT
>TRBV28|TRBD1|TRBJ2-7|-
CASRSAARGRAYEQYF
TGTGCCAGCAGGTCCGCCGCCAGGGGGCGGGCCTACGAGCAGTACTTC
>TRBV6-5|TRBD1|TRBJ2-4|-
CASSYGTGGANIQYF
TGTGCCAGCAGTTACGGGACAGGGGGCGCAAACATTCAGTACTTC
>TRBV6-2/TRBV6-3|-|TRBJ2-6|-
CASAWAGANVLTF
TGTGCCAGTGCTTGGGCTGGGGCCAACGTCCTGACTTTC
>TRBV27|-|TRBJ1-2|once
CASSLSGGPYGYTF
TGTGCCAGCAGTTTATCGGGCGGGCCCTATGGCTACACCTTC
>TRBV20-1|TRBD2|TRBJ2-7|-
CSARGGGTSSYEQYF
TGCAGTGCTAGAGGGGGGGGAACCAGCTCCTACGAGCAGTACTTC
>TRBV5-6|-|TRBJ1-5|-
CASNLGRAGGQPQHF
TGTGCCAGCAACCTGGGGAGGGCGGGAGGTCAGCCCCAGCATTTT
>TRBV30|-|TRBJ2-4|-
CAWDLDRDIQYF
TGTGCCTGGGACCTGGACAGAGACATTCAGTACTTC
>TRBV7-8|-|TRBJ2-2|-
CASSSGPVGTGELFF
TGTGCCAGCAGCTCCGGACCGGTTGGCACCGGGGAGCTGTTTTTT
>TRBV7-8|-|TRBJ1-4|-
CASSLEDSSNEKLFF
TGTGCCAGCAGCTTAGAAGACAGCTCTAATGAAAAACTGTTTTTT
>TRBV5-1|TRBD1|TRBJ1-4|-
CASSLVGGDSEKLFF
TGCGCCAGCAGCTTGGTAGGGGGCGATAGTGAAAAACTGTTTTTT
>TRBV4-2|-|TRBJ2-1|-
CASSHGTNEQFF
TGTGCCAGCAGCCATGGGACAAATGAGCAGTTCTTC
>TRBV5-6|-|TRBJ2-1|few
CASSSSSYNEQFF
TGTGCCAGCAGCTCTAGCTCCTACAATGAGCAGTTCTTC
>TRBV6-5|TRBD2|TRBJ2-1|-
CASSYSTIGGGGAYNEQFF
TGTGCCAGCAGTTACTCGACCATAGGAGGCGGGGGGGCCTACAATGAGCAGTTCTTC
>TRBV7-9|-|TRBJ2-2|-
CASSYKPYTGELFF
TGTGCCAGCAGCTATAAACCCTACACCGGGGAGCTGTTTTTT
>TRBV27|TRBD2|TRBJ2-1|once
CASSLAASSYNEQFF
TGTGCCAGCAGCCTAGCGGCGAGCTCCTACAATGAGCAGTTCTTC
>TRBV2|TRBD2|TRBJ2-1|-
CASSEWLAGSYNEQFF
TGTGCCAGCAGTGAGTGGCTAGCGGGGTCCTACAATGAGCAGTTCTTC
>TRBV15|TRBD1|TRBJ1-1|-
CATSGPTGTTEAFF
TGTGCCACCAGCGGGCCGACAGGGACTACTGAAGCTTTCTTT
>TRBV6-4|-|TRBJ2-1|-
CASSDRGRDEQFF
TGTGCCAGCAGTGACAGAGGAAGGGATGAGCAGTTCTTC
>TRBV13|TRBD1|TRBJ2-5|-
CASSLVGTGDLGETQYF
TGTGCCAGCAGCTTAGTCGGGACAGGGGACTTAGGGGAGACCCAGTACTTC
>TRBV6-1|TRBD1|TRBJ2-6|-
CASGGQGFVSGANVLTF
TGTGCCAGCGGGGGACAGGGTTTTGTGTCTGGGGCCAACGTCCTGACTTTC
>TRBV19|-|TRBJ1-1|-
CASSTGRGVLNTEAFF
TGTGCCAGTAGTACAGGGCGCGGGGTATTGAACACTGAAGCTTTCTTT
>TRBV6-5|TRBD2|TRBJ2-1|-
CASSQREAYNEQFF
TGTGCCAGCAGCCAGCGGGAGGCCTACAATGAGCAGTTCTTC
>TRBV6-2/TRBV6-3|-|TRBJ1-5|once
CASKTGLYNQPQHF
TGTGCCAGCAAAACAGGATTATACAATCAGCCCCAGCATTTT
>TRBV7-6|-|TRBJ2-3|-
CASSMGQYTDTQYF
TGTGCCAGCAGTATGGGCCAATACACAGATACGCAGTATTTT
>TRBV12-3/TRBV12-4|-|TRBJ1-4|-
CASSLTGSRREKLFF
TGTGCCAGCAGTTTAACCGGATCTCGGCGTGAAAAACTGTTTTTT
>TRBV4-1|-|TRBJ2-2|-
CASSHLRQATGELFF
TGCGCCAGCAGTCACCTTCGACAAGCAACCGGGGAGCTGTTTTTT
>TRBV9|TRBD1|TRBJ2-5|-
CASSAGGWETQYF
TGTGCCAGCAGCGCAGGGGGCTGGGAGACCCAGTACTTC
>TRBV2|-|TRBJ2-1|-
CASSEANSYNEQFF
TGTGCCAGCAGTGAAGCTAACAGCTACAATGAGCAGTTCTTC
>TRBV7-9|-|TRBJ2-2|-
CASSFGNTGELFF
TGTGCCAGCAGCTTTGGAAACACCGGGGAGCTGTTTTTT
>TRBV29-1|TRBD2|TRBJ2-3|-
CSASSGRPPSTDTQYF
TGCAGCGCATCTAGCGGGAGGCCCCCTAGCACAGATACGCAGTATTTT
>TRBV9|TRBD2|TRBJ2-1|-
CASSVESLAGYNEQFF
TGTGCCAGCAGCGTAGAGAGTCTAGCGGGGTACAATGAGCAGTTCTTC
>TRBV6-1|-|TRBJ1-3|-
CASSLQAPSGTIYF
TGTGCCAGCAGTTTACAGGCGCCCTCGGGCACCATATATTTT
>TRBV5-6|-|TRBJ1-5|-
CASSLGGKGNQPQHF
TGTGCCAGCAGCTTGGGGGGTAAAGGCAATCAGCCCCAGCATTTT